This TCR beta chain stems from a study of beta chain features in type 1 diabetes. Germline CDR1 and CDR2: MGHDK and SYGVNS. This CDR3 has 14 amino acids. V shed 3 bases and J shed 1 base, with 9 bases lying between them. In regard to this clone: Its antigen is unknown.

Reverse transcribing all isolated RNA meant expressed TCRB transcripts were sequenced. The repertoire was sequenced with immunoSEQ multiplex PCR; TCRdb's copy has only in-frame clones and lacks some. The sample yields 400,000 to 550,000 clones, 9.5% to 12% seen once. Study findings and constraints: VDJ junctions from type 1 diabetes patients carried fewer insertions and larger deletions.

The chain links TRBV25-1 to TRBJ2-5, with D possibly TRBD1 on 6 matching bases. Sequencing was done on a sample of naive CD4+ T cells from blood. The clonotype was recovered from a young woman in good health. The CDR3 sequence: CASSEGQTQETQYF. The CDR3 nucleotides are TGTGCCAGCAGTGAGGGACAAACCCAAGAGACCCAGTACTTC.